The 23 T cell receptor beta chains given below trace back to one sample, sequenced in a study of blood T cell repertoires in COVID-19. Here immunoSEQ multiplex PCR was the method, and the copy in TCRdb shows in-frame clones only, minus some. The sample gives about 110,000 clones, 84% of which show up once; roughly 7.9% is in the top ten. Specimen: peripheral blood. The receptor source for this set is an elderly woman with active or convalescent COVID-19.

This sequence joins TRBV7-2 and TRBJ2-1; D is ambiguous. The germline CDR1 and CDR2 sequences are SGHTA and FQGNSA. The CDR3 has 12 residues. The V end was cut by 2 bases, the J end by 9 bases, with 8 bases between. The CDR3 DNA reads TGTGCCAGCAGCTTAATGGCCTTTGAGCAGTTCTTC. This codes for CASSLMAFEQFF.

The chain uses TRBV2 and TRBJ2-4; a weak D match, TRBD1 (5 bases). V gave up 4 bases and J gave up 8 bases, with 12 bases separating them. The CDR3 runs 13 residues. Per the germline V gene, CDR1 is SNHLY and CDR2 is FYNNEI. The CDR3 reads CASSVAREDIQYF. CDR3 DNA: TGTGCCAGCAGTGTGGCCAGGGAAGACATTCAGTACTTC.

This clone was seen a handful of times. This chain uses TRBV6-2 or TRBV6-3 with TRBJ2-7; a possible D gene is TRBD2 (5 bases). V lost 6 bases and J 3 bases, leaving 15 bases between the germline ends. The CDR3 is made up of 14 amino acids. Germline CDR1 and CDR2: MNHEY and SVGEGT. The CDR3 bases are TGTGCCAGCAGCTTGGTGGGAGCCCTCTACGAGCAGTACTTC. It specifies CASSLVGALYEQYF.

The CDR3 here is CASSLSGSNYEQYF. CDR3 in DNA: TGTGCCAGCAGTTTAAGCGGTTCGAACTACGAGCAGTACTTC. The V gene is TRBV28, the J gene TRBJ2-7, with a weak D call TRBD2 (5 bases). Germline lookup yields CDR1 MDHEN and CDR2 SYDVKM. CDR3 length: 14 residues. V was trimmed by 2 bases and J by 3 bases, leaving 11 bases between them.

CDR3: CASRSEGKAYYF. The CDR3 nucleotides read TGTGCCAGCAGGTCCGAGGGAAAGGCGTACTACTTC. This sequence joins TRBV3-1 (or the pseudogene TRBV3-2) and TRBJ2-5, with D possibly matching TRBD2 (5 bases). Germline CDR1 LGHDT, CDR2 YNNKEL (reference sequence). The CDR3 is 12 residues long. Trimming removed 6 bases at V and 14 bases at J, with 19 bases between.

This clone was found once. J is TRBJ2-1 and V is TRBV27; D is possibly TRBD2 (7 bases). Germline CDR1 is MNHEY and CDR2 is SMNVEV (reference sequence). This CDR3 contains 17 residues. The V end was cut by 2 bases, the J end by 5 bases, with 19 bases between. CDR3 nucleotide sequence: TGTGCCAGCAGTTTACCCTCGGGGGCGGGAGTTCACAATGAGCAGTTCTTC. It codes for CASSLPSGAGVHNEQFF.

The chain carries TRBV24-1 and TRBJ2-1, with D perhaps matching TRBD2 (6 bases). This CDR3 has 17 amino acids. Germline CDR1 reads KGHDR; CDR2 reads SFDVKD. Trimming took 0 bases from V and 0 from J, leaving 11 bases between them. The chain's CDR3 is CATSDLPGASSYNEQFF. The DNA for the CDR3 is TGTGCCACCAGTGATTTGCCGGGAGCTAGCTCCTACAATGAGCAGTTCTTC.

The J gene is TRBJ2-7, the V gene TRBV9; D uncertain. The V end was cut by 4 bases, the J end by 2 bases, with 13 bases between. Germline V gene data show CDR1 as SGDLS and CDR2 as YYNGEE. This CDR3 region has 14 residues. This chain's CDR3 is CASSTTSATYEQYF. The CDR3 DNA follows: TGTGCCAGCAGCACCACCAGCGCCACCTACGAGCAGTACTTC. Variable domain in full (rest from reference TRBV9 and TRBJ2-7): DSGVTQTPKHLITATGQRVTLRCSPRSGDLSVYWYQQSLDQGLQFLIQYYNGEERAKGNILERFSAQQFPDLHSELNLSSLELGDSALYFCASSTTSATYEQYFGPGTRLTVT.

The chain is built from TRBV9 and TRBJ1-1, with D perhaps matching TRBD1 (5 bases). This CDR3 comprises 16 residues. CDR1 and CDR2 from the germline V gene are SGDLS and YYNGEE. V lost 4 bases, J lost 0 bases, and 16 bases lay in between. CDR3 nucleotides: TGTGCCAGCAGCCCGAGGTCAGGGTTCGTGAACACTGAAGCTTTCTTT. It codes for CASSPRSGFVNTEAFF.

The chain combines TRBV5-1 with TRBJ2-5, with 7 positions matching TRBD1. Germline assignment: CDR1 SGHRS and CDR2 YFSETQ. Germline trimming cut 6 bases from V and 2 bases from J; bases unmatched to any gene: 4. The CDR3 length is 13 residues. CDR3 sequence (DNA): TGCGCCAGCACCTCGGGACAGCAAGAGACCCAGTACTTC. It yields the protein CASTSGQQETQYF.

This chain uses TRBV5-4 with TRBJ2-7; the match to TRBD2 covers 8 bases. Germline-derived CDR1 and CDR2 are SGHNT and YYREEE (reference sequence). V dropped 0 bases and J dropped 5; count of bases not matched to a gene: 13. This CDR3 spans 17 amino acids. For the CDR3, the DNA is TGTGCCAGCAGCTTGGAGGGGACTAGGGCTATATTGGACGAGCAGTACTTC. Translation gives CASSLEGTRAILDEQYF.

The chain's CDR3 is CASVDSALHGYTF. The CDR3 coding sequence is TGTGCCAGTGTGGACAGCGCCCTTCATGGCTACACCTTC. The rearrangement uses TRBV19 and TRBJ1-2; TRBD1 might be the D (6 bases). CDR3 length: 13 amino acids. Germline CDR1 is LNHDA and CDR2 is SQIVND (reference sequence). Deletions cut 8 bases from V and 6 bases from J, with 16 bases between.

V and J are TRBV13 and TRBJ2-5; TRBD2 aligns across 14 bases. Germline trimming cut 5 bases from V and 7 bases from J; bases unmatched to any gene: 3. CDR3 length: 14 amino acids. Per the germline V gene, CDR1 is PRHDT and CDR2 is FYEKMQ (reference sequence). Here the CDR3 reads CASSLGTSGGTQYF. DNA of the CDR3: TGTGCCAGCAGCCTCGGGACTAGCGGGGGGACCCAGTACTTC.

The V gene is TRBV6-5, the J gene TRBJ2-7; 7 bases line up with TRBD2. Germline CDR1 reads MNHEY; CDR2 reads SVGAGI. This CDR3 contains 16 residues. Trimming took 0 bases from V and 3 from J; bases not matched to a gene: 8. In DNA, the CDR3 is TGTGCCAGCAGTTACTCTGGCGAGCGGGGAAACTACGAGCAGTACTTC. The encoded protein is CASSYSGERGNYEQYF.

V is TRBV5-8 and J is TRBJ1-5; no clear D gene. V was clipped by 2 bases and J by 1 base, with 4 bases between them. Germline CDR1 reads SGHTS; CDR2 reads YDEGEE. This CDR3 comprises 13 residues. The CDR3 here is CASSFRSNQPQHF. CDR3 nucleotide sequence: TGTGCCAGCAGCTTTCGGAGCAATCAGCCCCAGCATTTT.

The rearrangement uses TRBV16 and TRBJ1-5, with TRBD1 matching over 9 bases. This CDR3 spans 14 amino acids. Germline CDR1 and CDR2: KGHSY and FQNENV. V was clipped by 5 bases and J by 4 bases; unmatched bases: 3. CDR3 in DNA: TGTGCCAGCAGCGGGACAGGGACGAATCAGCCCCAGCATTTT. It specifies CASSGTGTNQPQHF.

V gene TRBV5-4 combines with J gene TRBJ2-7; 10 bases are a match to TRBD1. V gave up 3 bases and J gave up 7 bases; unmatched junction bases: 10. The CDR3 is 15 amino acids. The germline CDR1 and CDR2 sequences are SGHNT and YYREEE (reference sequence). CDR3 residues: CASSYPGQGIGEQYF. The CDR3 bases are TGTGCCAGCAGCTACCCGGGACAGGGGATTGGGGAGCAGTACTTC.

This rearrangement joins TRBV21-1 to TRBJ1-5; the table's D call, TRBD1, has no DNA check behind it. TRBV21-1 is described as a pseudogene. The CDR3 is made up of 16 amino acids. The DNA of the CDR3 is TGTGCCAGCACCACCCTAGAGAGGTACAGGGAGCGGCCCCAGCATTTT. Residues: CASTTLERYRERPQHF.

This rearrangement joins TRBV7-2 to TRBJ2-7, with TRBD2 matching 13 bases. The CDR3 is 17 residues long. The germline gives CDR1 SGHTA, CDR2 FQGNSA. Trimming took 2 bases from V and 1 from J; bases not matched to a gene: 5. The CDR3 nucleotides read TGTGCCAGCAGCTTATTGGCGGGACTAGCGGGATCCTACGAGCAGTACTTC. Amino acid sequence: CASSLLAGLAGSYEQYF.

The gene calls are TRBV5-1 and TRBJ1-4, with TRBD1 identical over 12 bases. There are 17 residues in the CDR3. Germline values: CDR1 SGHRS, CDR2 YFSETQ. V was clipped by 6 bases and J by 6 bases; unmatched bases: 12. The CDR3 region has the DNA TGCGCCAGCACCCCAACCGGGACAGGGGGCAGGGATGAAAAACTGTTTTTT. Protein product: CASTPTGTGGRDEKLFF.

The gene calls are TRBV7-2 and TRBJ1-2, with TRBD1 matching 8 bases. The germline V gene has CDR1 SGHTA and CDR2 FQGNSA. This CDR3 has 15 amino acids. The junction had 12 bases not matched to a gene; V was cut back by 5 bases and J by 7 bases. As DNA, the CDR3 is TGTGCCAGCAGCCAAGGCGACAGGGGCCAGGGTGGCTACACCTTC. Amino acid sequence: CASSQGDRGQGGYTF.

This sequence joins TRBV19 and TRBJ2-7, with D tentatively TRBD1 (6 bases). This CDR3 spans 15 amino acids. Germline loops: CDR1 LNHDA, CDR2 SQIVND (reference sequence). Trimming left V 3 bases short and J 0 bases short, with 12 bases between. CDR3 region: CASSIHRANSYEQYF. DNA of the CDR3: TGTGCCAGTAGTATCCACAGGGCTAACTCCTACGAGCAGTACTTC.

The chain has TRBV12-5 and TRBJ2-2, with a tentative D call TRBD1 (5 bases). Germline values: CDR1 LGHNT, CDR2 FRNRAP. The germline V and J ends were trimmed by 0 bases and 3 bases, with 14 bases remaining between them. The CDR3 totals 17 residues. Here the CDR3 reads CASGLVRGPIDTGELFF. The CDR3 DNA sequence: TGTGCTAGTGGTTTGGTTAGGGGCCCCATTGACACCGGGGAGCTGTTTTTT.